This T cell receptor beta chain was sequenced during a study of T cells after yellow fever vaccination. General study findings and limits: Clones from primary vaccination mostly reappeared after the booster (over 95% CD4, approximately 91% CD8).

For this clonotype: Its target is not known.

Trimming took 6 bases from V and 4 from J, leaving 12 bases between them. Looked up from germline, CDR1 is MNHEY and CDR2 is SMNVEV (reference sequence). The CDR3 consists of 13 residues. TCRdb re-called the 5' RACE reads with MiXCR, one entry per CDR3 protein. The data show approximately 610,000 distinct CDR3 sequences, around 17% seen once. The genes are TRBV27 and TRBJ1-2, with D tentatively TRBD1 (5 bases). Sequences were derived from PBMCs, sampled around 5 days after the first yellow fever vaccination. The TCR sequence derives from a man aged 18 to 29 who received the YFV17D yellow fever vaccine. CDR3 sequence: CASSVTGGYGYTF. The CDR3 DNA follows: TGTGCCAGCAGCGTTACAGGTGGCTATGGCTACACCTTC.